This T cell receptor beta chain was recorded in a study of cytomegalovirus exposure and HLA in healthy donors. The CDR3 is made up of 17 amino acids. V lost 7 bases to trimming and J lost 0 bases; unmatched junction nucleotides: 15. Germline CDR1 and CDR2: SQVTM and ANQGSEA. PCR involved 60 Vbeta and 13 Jbeta primers. Method: immunoSEQ multiplex PCR; TCRdb's copy keeps in-frame clones and lacks some. The repertoire consists of 150,000 to 200,000 clones, with around four fifths occurring once and the leading ten covering around 2%. The clonotype originates from a female donor in good health and CMV-seronegative. The rearrangement joins TRBV29-1 to TRBJ2-3; TRBD2 matches 8 bases. Sequences were obtained from PBMCs. CDR3 sequence reads: CSAEGSGADWSTDTQYF. For the CDR3, the DNA is TGCAGCGCCGAAGGTAGCGGGGCCGATTGGAGCACAGATACGCAGTATTTT.